The T cell receptor beta chain described here comes from a study of control samples from healthy donors and cancer patients. Sequencing was performed with immunoSEQ multiplex PCR; in TCRdb, only in-frame clones are kept and a portion is missing. The top ten hold about 2% of the sample, which has roughly 180,000 clones, more than 90% seen once. The CDR3 consists of 13 residues. Germline-derived CDR1 and CDR2 are MNHNY and SVGAGI (reference sequence). V gave up 8 bases and J gave up 5 bases, with 15 bases separating them. In its sample, this clone was seen a few times. The material sequenced was blood. The receptor comes from a woman in her thirties or forties in good health. V gene TRBV6-6 combines with J gene TRBJ1-1, with D maybe TRBD1 (5 bases). Here the CDR3 DNA reads TGTGCCAGCGATAGAGGGGTAGGGACTGAAGCTTTCTTT. Translation gives CASDRGVGTEAFF.